These 3 T cell receptor beta chains originate from one sample sequenced in a study of identical twins. TCRdb redid the calling of the 5' RACE reads with MiXCR, one entry per CDR3 protein. Among around 1.7 million distinct CDR3 sequences listed, under 35% were seen once. The sample was cord blood. These receptors all come from a newborn girl in good health.

This clonotype turned up a few times. This chain joins TRBV28 and TRBJ2-7; D gene unclear. Per the germline V gene, CDR1 is MDHEN and CDR2 is SYDVKM. CDR3 length equals 14 residues. The V end lost 5 bases, the J end lost 2 bases, and 13 bases lay between the germline ends. The CDR3 DNA follows: TGTGCCAGCAGTCCGTATTTAGGTACCTACGAGCAGTACTTC. Protein sequence: CASSPYLGTYEQYF.

The table lists this clonotype with a few counts. This sequence joins TRBV20-1 and TRBJ2-5; no clear D. CDR1 is DFQATT and CDR2 is SNEGSKA in the germline V gene (reference sequence). The germline V and J ends were trimmed by 2 bases and 0 bases, with 13 bases remaining between them. This CDR3 contains 15 residues. CDR3 residues: CSARFVDAYQETQYF. The CDR3 DNA is TGCAGTGCTAGATTCGTCGACGCGTACCAAGAGACCCAGTACTTC.

V usage is TRBV5-1 and J usage is TRBJ2-7, with 9 bases identical to TRBD2. Trimming took 4 bases from V and 6 from J; bases not matched to a gene: 11. Germline V gene data show CDR1 as SGHRS and CDR2 as YFSETQ. The CDR3 contains 15 residues. The CDR3: CASSKRLADVCEQYF. Here the CDR3 DNA reads TGCGCCAGCAGCAAGAGACTAGCGGACGTCTGCGAGCAGTACTTC.